This TCR beta chain was sequenced in a study of Ad26.COV2.S vaccination and SARS-CoV-2 variants (dated by TCRdb to 2020 to 2023). Concerning the study at large: Donors in the vaccine arm were drawn from COV1001, a multicentre, randomized, double-blind, placebo-controlled phase I-IIa trial testing Ad26.COV2.S in healthy adults. Trial participants were randomized into five groups of five, in which low-dose or high-dose Ad26.COV2.S was given once or twice, or placebo was given on both occasions. Investigators remained blinded to trial group allocation during experiments and outcome assessment. The TCR-sequenced set comprised around 32 samples: roughly 19 Ad26.COV2.S vaccine recipients, 5 placebo recipients and 8 SARS-CoV-2 convalescent individuals. Dosing of Ad26.COV2.S was intramuscular, at either 5x10^10 or 1x10^11 viral particles, delivered as one shot or as two shots spaced 56 days apart. The specificity and breadth of SARS-CoV-2-reactive T cell receptors after Ad26.COV2.S vaccination were assessed by TCRbeta repertoire sequencing. General conclusions and limits of the study: Higher spike-specific TCR breadth was observed in Ad26.COV2.S recipients than in placebo recipients (P = 0.0014). Vaccine and placebo recipients had similar non-spike TCR breadth, a finding consistent with the vaccine containing only spike. The study was not powered for comparison of responses between vaccine doses or regimens. Substantial breadth of spike-specific CD8+ and CD4+ T cell responses was reported after vaccination. The authors noted that total T cell responses may have been underestimated by the TCR breadth and depth analyses.

In light of the paper, this sample's treatment or condition label describes: roughly 18 received Ad26.COV2.S at low or high dose, single or two shots; several received placebo; per-sample allocation not given. For vaccine and placebo recipients, the sequenced repertoires came from samples collected on day 63 after the first injection. Cohort 1b enrolled some 25 adults aged 18-55 years at a single site in Boston, USA, between 29 July and 7 August 2020. Ad26.COV2.S consisted of a replication-incompetent adenovirus type 26 vector by which a prefusion-stabilized SARS-CoV-2 spike protein from the original Wuhan strain was expressed. Details on this clone: Its antigen is currently not known. No base quality information exists; no much larger clone differs at one position.

TCRbeta CDR3 regions were sequenced with the immunoSEQ Assay. After extraction, genomic DNA underwent amplification by bias-controlled multiplex PCR, followed by high-throughput sequencing. From the authors' description of their analysis: To quantify the absolute abundance of every unique TCRbeta CDR3 region, sequences were collapsed and filtered. T cell fraction was estimated by normalizing TCRbeta template counts to usable DNA, which was measured by amplifying reference genes present in all nucleated cells. Repertoire TCRs were annotated as SARS-CoV-2-specific by exact matching of V gene, CDR3 amino acid sequence and J gene to a known reactive TCR set. MIRA supplied the reference SARS-CoV-2 TCR set, which was filtered for enrichment in COVID-19-positive ImmuneCODE repertoires so that public or cross-reactive TCRs were removed. Based on the MIRA antigens, annotated TCRs were further analysed at the level of specific ORF or position within ORF. Breadth was defined as the number of annotated unique rearrangements divided by the total number of unique productive rearrangements, and depth was defined as the summed frequency of the annotated unique rearrangements. TCR breadth was compared between groups using two-sided Wilcoxon rank-sum tests. TCRdb obtained this table from immuneACCESS and retained in-frame rearrangements with V and J assigned. These tables miss some clones; where compared with another copy, unresolved V genes account for less than half of the shortfall, and the remainder is unexplained. V and J calls and clone size are given by that table; D and trimming were obtained from the DNA. In all, the sample holds hundreds of thousands of clones, and approximately 88% of those were seen once. The ten largest account for nearly 1.5% of the sample.

The germline V gene supplies CDR1 SGHDT and CDR2 YYEEEE. The CDR3 measures 16 amino acids from cysteine to phenylalanine. This entry keeps only the CDR3 DNA: 48 bases, framed from base 1. Trimming leaves V shorter by 4 bases and J shorter by 0 bases, with the junction holding 7 bases beyond the gene matches. Sequenced here: peripheral blood, sampled in a trial of Ad26.COV2.S vaccine versus placebo. The chain employs TRBV5-6 and TRBJ2-7; the central 10 bases match TRBD1. The clonotype was recovered from a person aged 18 to 65 who received the Ad26.COV2.S COVID-19 vaccine or a placebo. CDR3 protein: CASSRVDRGSSYEQYF. The nucleotide sequence is given as TGTGCCAGCAGCCGGGTGGACAGGGGGAGCTCCTACGAGCAGTACTTC.